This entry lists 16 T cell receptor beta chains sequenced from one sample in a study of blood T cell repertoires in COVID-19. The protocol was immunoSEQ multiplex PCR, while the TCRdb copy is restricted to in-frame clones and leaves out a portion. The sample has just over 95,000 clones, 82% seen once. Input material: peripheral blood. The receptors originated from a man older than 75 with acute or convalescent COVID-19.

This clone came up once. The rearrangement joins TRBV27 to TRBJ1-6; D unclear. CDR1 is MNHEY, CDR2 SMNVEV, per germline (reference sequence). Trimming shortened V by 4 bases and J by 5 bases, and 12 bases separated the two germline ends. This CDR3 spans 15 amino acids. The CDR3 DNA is TGTGCCAGCAGTTCCCGAGTCACGAATAATTCACCCCTCCACTTT. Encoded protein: CASSSRVTNNSPLHF.

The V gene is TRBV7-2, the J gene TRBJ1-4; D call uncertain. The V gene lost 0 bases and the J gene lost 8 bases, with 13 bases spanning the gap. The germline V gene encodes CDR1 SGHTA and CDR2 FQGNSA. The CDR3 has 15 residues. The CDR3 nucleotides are TGTGCCAGCAGCTTAGCGCGGACGGGAGTCGAAAAACTGTTTTTT. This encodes CASSLARTGVEKLFF.

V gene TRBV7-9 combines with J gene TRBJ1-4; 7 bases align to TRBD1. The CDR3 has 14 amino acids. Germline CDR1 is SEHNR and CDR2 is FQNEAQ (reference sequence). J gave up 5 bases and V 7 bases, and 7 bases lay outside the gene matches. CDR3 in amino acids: CASTTGTANEKLFF. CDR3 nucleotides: TGTGCCAGCACCACCGGGACAGCAAATGAAAAACTGTTTTTT.

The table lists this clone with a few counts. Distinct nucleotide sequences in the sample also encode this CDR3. The DNA of the CDR3 is TGTGCCAGCAGTTCCCGGACTTCCTACGAGCAGTACTTC. The encoded protein is CASSSRTSYEQYF. This sequence joins TRBV27 and TRBJ2-7; D may be TRBD2 (5 bases). V was cut by 4 bases and J by 1 base, with 8 bases left in between. Germline V lookup: CDR1 MNHEY, CDR2 SMNVEV (reference sequence). The CDR3 has 13 residues.

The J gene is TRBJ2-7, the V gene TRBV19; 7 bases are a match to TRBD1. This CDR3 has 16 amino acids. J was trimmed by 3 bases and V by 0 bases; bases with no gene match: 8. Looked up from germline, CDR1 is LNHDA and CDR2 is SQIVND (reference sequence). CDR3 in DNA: TGTGCCAGTAGTATAGATTTTGGGCAGGGGGTCTACGAGCAGTACTTC. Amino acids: CASSIDFGQGVYEQYF. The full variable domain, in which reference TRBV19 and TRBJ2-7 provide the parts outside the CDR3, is DGGITQSPKYLFRKEGQNVTLSCEQNLNHDAMYWYRQDPGQGLRLIYYSQIVNDFQKGDIAEGYSVSREKKESFPLTVTSAQKNPTAFYLCASSIDFGQGVYEQYFGPGTRLTVT.

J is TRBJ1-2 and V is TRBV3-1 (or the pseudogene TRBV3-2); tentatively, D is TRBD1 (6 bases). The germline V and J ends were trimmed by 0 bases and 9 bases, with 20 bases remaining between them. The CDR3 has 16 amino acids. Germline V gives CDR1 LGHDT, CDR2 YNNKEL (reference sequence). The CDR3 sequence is CASSQEPLRGGSRYTF. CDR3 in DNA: TGTGCCAGCAGCCAAGAACCCCTCCGGGGGGGCAGTCGCTACACCTTC.

CDR3 coding DNA: TGTGCCAGCAGCTTATTTGGCAGCTCCTACGAGCAGTACTTC. It translates to CASSLFGSSYEQYF. The V and J genes are TRBV7-2 and TRBJ2-7; D remains ambiguous. The CDR3 consists of 14 residues. Trimming took off 2 bases at V and 0 bases at J, with 8 bases between the two ends. Germline CDR1 and CDR2: SGHTA and FQGNSA. The variable domain in full, with the rest retrieved from reference TRBV7-2 and TRBJ2-7, is GAGVSQSPSNKVTEKGKDVELRCDPISGHTALYWYRQSLGQGLEFLIYFQGNSAPDKSGLPSDRFSAERTGGSVSTLTIQRTQQEDSAVYLCASSLFGSSYEQYFGPGTRLTVT.

The CDR3 DNA reads as TGCGCCAGCAGCTTCTCCGGACAGGGGTCCACTGAAGCTTTCTTT. The encoded protein is CASSFSGQGSTEAFF. The V gene is TRBV5-1, the J gene TRBJ1-1; 9 bases line up with TRBD1. The CDR3 spans 15 residues. J lost 4 bases, V lost 2 bases, and 6 bases had no gene match. Germline assignment: CDR1 SGHRS and CDR2 YFSETQ. Supplemented by reference TRBV5-1 and TRBJ1-1, the full variable domain reads KAGVTQTPRYLIKTRGQQVTLSCSPISGHRSVSWYQQTPGQGLQFLFEYFSETQRNKGNFPGRFSGRQFSNSRSEMNVSTLELGDSALYLCASSFSGQGSTEAFFGQGTRLTVV.

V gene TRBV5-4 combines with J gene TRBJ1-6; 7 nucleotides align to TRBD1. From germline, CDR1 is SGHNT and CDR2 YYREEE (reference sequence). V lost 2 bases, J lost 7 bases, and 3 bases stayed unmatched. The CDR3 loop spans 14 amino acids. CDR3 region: CASSFGTDNSPLHF. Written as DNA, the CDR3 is TGTGCCAGCAGCTTCGGGACAGACAATTCACCCCTCCACTTT.

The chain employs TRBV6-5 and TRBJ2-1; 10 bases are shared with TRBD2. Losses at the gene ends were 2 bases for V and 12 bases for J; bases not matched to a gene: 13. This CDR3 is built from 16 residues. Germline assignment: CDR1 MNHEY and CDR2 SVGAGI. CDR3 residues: CASSYGLAGDLSVQFF. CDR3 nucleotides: TGTGCCAGCAGTTACGGGCTAGCGGGGGATTTGAGCGTGCAGTTCTTC.

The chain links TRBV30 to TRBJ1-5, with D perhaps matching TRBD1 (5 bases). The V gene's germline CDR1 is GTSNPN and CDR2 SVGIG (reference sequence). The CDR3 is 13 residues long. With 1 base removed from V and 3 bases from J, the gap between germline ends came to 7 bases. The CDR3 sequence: CAWSEGVNQPQHF. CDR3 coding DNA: TGTGCCTGGAGTGAAGGGGTCAATCAGCCCCAGCATTTT.

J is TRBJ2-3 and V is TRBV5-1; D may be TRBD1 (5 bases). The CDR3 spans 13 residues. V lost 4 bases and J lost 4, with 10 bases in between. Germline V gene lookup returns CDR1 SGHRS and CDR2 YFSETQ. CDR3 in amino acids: CASSPDRPDTQYF. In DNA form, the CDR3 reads TGCGCCAGCAGCCCAGACAGACCAGATACGCAGTATTTT.

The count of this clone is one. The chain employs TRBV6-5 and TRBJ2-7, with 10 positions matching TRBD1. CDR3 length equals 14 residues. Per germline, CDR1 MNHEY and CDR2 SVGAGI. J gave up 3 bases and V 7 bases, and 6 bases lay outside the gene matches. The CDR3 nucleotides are TGTGCCAGCACGAGGGACAGGGGTAACTACGAGCAGTACTTC. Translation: CASTRDRGNYEQYF.

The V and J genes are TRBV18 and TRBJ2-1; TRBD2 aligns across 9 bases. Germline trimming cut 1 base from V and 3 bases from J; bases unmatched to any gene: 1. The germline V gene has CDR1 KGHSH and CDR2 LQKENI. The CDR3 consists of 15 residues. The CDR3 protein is CASSPRLAVYNEQFF. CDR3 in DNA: TGTGCCAGCTCACCACGACTAGCGGTCTACAATGAGCAGTTCTTC. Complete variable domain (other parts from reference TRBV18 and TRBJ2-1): NAGVMQNPRHLVRRRGQEARLRCSPMKGHSHVYWYRQLPEEGLKFMVYLQKENIIDESGMPKERFSAEFPKEGPSILRIQQVVRGDSAAYFCASSPRLAVYNEQFFGPGTRLTVL.

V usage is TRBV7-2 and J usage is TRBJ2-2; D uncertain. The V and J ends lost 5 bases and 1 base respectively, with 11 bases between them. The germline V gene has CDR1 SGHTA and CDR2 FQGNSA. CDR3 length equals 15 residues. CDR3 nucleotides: TGTGCCAGCAGCGGGCAGGCAGGGAACACCGGGGAGCTGTTTTTT. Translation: CASSGQAGNTGELFF. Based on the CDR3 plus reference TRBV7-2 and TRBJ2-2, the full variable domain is GAGVSQSPSNKVTEKGKDVELRCDPISGHTALYWYRQSLGQGLEFLIYFQGNSAPDKSGLPSDRFSAERTGGSVSTLTIQRTQQEDSAVYLCASSGQAGNTGELFFGEGSRLTVL.

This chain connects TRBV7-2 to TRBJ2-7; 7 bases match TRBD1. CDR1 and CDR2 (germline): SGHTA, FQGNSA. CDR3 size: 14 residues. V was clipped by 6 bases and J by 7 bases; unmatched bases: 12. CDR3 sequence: CASRYDRVLGEQYF. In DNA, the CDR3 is TGTGCCAGCAGATACGACAGGGTACTCGGGGAGCAGTACTTC. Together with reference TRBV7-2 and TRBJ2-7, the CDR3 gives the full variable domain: GAGVSQSPSNKVTEKGKDVELRCDPISGHTALYWYRQSLGQGLEFLIYFQGNSAPDKSGLPSDRFSAERTGGSVSTLTIQRTQQEDSAVYLCASRYDRVLGEQYFGPGTRLTVT.